The 5 T cell receptor beta chains below all came from one sample that was sequenced in a study of blood T cell repertoires in COVID-19. Assay: immunoSEQ multiplex PCR; the TCRdb copy retains only in-frame clones and omits some. The data contain approximately 300,000 clones, 86% of them singletons. What was sequenced was peripheral blood. The receptors originated from a woman between 45 and 65 years old with acute or convalescent COVID-19.

The rearrangement uses TRBV7-2 and TRBJ1-2; TRBD1 is a possible D gene (6 bases). Germline CDR1 SGHTA, CDR2 FQGNSA. The CDR3 consists of 13 residues. V was cut by 5 bases and J by 4 bases, with 11 bases left in between. The CDR3 here is CASSTGFGYGYTF. In nucleotides, the CDR3 is TGTGCCAGCAGCACAGGGTTTGGCTATGGCTACACCTTC. The entire variable domain, with the rest obtained from reference TRBV7-2 and TRBJ1-2, is as follows: GAGVSQSPSNKVTEKGKDVELRCDPISGHTALYWYRQSLGQGLEFLIYFQGNSAPDKSGLPSDRFSAERTGGSVSTLTIQRTQQEDSAVYLCASSTGFGYGYTFGSGTRLTVV.

The chain employs TRBV7-9 and TRBJ1-2, with TRBD1 matching over 10 bases. Germline assignment: CDR1 SEHNR and CDR2 FQNEAQ (reference sequence). The CDR3 loop spans 14 amino acids. Trimming took 8 bases from V and 8 from J; bases not matched to a gene: 11. The chain's CDR3 is CASDSDRGRSGYTF. The CDR3 DNA reads TGTGCCAGCGACTCTGACAGGGGGCGAAGCGGCTACACCTTC. Full variable domain (missing parts from reference TRBV7-9 and TRBJ1-2): DTGVSQNPRHKITKRGQNVTFRCDPISEHNRLYWYRQTLGQGPEFLTYFQNEAQLEKSRLLSDRFSAERPKGSFSTLEIQRTEQGDSAMYLCASDSDRGRSGYTFGSGTRLTVV.

The chain is built from TRBV28 and TRBJ1-2, with D tentatively TRBD1 (6 bases). The CDR3 loop spans 11 amino acids. From germline, CDR1 is MDHEN and CDR2 SYDVKM. V was shortened by 6 bases and J by 10 bases, with 12 bases between the two germline ends. The CDR3 region has the DNA TGTGCCAGCAGCCAGACAGGTTTCTACACCTTC. The encoded protein is CASSQTGFYTF.

The chain links TRBV19 to TRBJ1-5; the match to TRBD1 covers 7 bases. CDR1 and CDR2 from the germline V gene are LNHDA and SQIVND (reference sequence). V lost 6 bases and J lost 4; bases outside the gene matches: 9. The CDR3 is made up of 15 amino acids. The CDR3 nucleotides read TGTGCCAGTAGCCGCGACAGGGCGAAGAATCAGCCCCAGCATTTT. Translated: CASSRDRAKNQPQHF.

The rearrangement uses TRBV29-1 and TRBJ2-5, with 10 nucleotides matching TRBD2. Germline V lookup: CDR1 SQVTM, CDR2 ANQGSEA. This CDR3 spans 14 amino acids. V lost 5 bases to trimming and J lost 1 base; unmatched junction nucleotides: 4. The CDR3 region is CSVSEREGQETQYF. In DNA, the CDR3 is TGCAGCGTTTCGGAGCGGGAGGGCCAAGAGACCCAGTACTTC.